The entry that follows covers one TCR beta chain sequence. Its specificity is unknown. The sample originates from a study of cytomegalovirus exposure and HLA in healthy donors. Looking at the study overall: Most donors, 81% of more than 300 genotyped, fell in the Caucasian-associated ancestry cluster. Broader study findings: By a later analysis, the bulk of CMV-associated TCR beta chains appeared HLA-restricted. CMV serostatus was the sole immune exposure information available. Reportedly, fewer N-insertions than the roughly 700-donor mean appeared in an Asian-associated ancestry cluster in a later analysis.

The V and J ends lost 4 bases and 3 bases, in that order; junction bases with no gene match: 11. In germline, CDR1 is SGHRS, CDR2 YFSETQ. The CDR3 consists of 17 residues. Primers for the PCR totalled 60 Vbeta and 13 Jbeta. Clones were read by immunoSEQ multiplex PCR, and TCRdb kept only the in-frame ones, dropping some. The sample holds 60,000 to 80,000 clones, just under 75% seen once. This rearrangement joins TRBV5-1 to TRBJ2-2; TRBD2 agrees at 8 bases. Sequences were obtained from PBMCs. The TCR was taken from a woman aged 25-40 years in good health and CMV-seronegative. CDR3 protein: CASSLGGVAGHTGELFF. The CDR3 coding sequence is TGCGCCAGCAGCCTCGGGGGGGTAGCGGGACACACCGGGGAGCTGTTTTTT.